One sample yielded the 14 T cell receptor beta chains listed below, sequenced in a study of blood T cells in healthy people across ages. Alongside a J-beta primer mix, a sample-barcoded 5' primer served in a second PCR lasting about 7 to 11 cycles. TCRdb re-derived calls from the 5' RACE reads in MiXCR, one entry per CDR3 protein. The data contain under 1,000,000 distinct CDR3 sequences, roughly 35% of them singletons. The sequenced sample consisted of blood. These receptors all come from a man between 18 and 35 years old in good health.

This clonotype was detected many times. The chain carries TRBV12-3 or TRBV12-4 and TRBJ2-5, with D hard to call. The J call may not be correct, given that the DNA end is closer to TRBJ2-7. This CDR3 comprises 11 residues. The CDR3 nucleotides read TGTGCCAGCAGTTTGGGCAGCGAGCAGTACTTC. Translated: CASSLGSEQYF.

This clonotype appeared a few times. At one of its ends the junction is not consistent with the germline gene, which may arise from a read error. The gene calls are TRBV6-6 and TRBJ1-1; tentatively, D is TRBD1 (5 bases). This CDR3 contains 15 residues. Germline CDR1 is MNHNY and CDR2 is SVGAGI (reference sequence). CDR3: CASSDDWGGNTEALF. The CDR3 bases are TGTGCCAGCTCCGACGATTGGGGCGGTAACACTGAAGCTTTATTT.

The count of this clonotype is one. This chain joins TRBV25-1 and TRBJ1-5; no reliable D call. Per germline, CDR1 MGHDK and CDR2 SYGVNS. Trimming stripped 3 bases from V and 6 bases from J, with 12 bases between. This CDR3 region has 14 residues. The CDR3 loop is CASSEKQLGQPQHF. The CDR3 region has the DNA TGTGCCAGCAGTGAGAAACAGCTCGGTCAGCCCCAGCATTTT.

This chain links TRBV5-1 with TRBJ2-3; TRBD2 might be the D (5 bases). Per germline, CDR1 SGHRS and CDR2 YFSETQ. The CDR3 spans 15 residues. Trimming shortened V by 1 base and J by 0 bases, and 9 bases separated the two germline ends. CDR3 nucleotides: TGCGCCAGCAGCTTGACGCAGCGGAGCACAGATACGCAGTATTTT. Amino acids: CASSLTQRSTDTQYF.

This clonotype was counted between two and nine times. The chain is built from TRBV29-1 and TRBJ2-1, with a weak D call TRBD2 (6 bases). The germline CDR1 and CDR2 sequences are SQVTM and ANQGSEA. The CDR3 is 15 residues long. V lost 8 bases, J lost 0 bases, and 17 bases lay in between. CDR3 DNA: TGCAGCACGAGATCTGGGGGGAGCTCCTACAATGAGCAGTTCTTC. Protein: CSTRSGGSSYNEQFF.

J is TRBJ2-2 and V is TRBV12-3 or TRBV12-4, with D possibly being TRBD1 or TRBD2 (6 bases each). The length of the CDR3 is 16 residues. Trimming shortened V by 8 bases and J by 3 bases, and 19 bases separated the two germline ends. CDR3 protein: CASSSRTGAYTGELFF. The CDR3 DNA reads TGTGCCAGCTCCTCTAGGACGGGGGCCTACACCGGGGAGCTGTTTTTT.

The chain combines TRBV2 with TRBJ2-1; tentatively, D is TRBD1 (5 bases). The better agreement between TRBJ2-7 and the DNA end casts doubt on the J call. The germline V gene encodes CDR1 SNHLY and CDR2 FYNNEI. This CDR3 comprises 14 residues. The CDR3 nucleotides are TGTGCCAGCAGTGGTAGGGGCATGTACAATGAGCAGTACTTC. Translated, it gives CASSGRGMYNEQYF.

This chain links TRBV5-6 with TRBJ2-1, with a tentative D call TRBD2 (6 bases). CDR3 length equals 15 residues. From germline, CDR1 is SGHDT and CDR2 YYEEEE. Trimming pared 2 bases from V and 3 bases from J, leaving 12 bases between. CDR3 loop: CASSFGGTDYNEQFF. In nucleotides, the CDR3 is TGTGCCAGCAGCTTTGGAGGGACGGACTACAATGAGCAGTTCTTC.

V and J are TRBV29-1 and TRBJ2-1; 7 positions agree with TRBD1. The CDR3 has 12 amino acids. Per the germline V gene, CDR1 is SQVTM and CDR2 is ANQGSEA. Trimming took 6 bases from V and 7 from J; bases not matched to a gene: 6. The CDR3 region is CSVTGVRNEQFF. The DNA of the CDR3 is TGCAGCGTAACAGGGGTGAGGAATGAGCAGTTCTTC.

This clonotype has at least ten counts. V is TRBV20-1 and J is TRBJ2-1, with D tentatively TRBD1 or TRBD2 (5 bases each). The CDR3 extends over 15 amino acids. Deletions cut 6 bases from V and 4 bases from J, with 19 bases between. The germline gives CDR1 DFQATT, CDR2 SNEGSKA (reference sequence). Here the CDR3 reads CSAEYPGPWYNEQFF. DNA for the CDR3: TGCAGTGCGGAATATCCGGGACCCTGGTACAATGAGCAGTTCTTC.

This clonotype has only a few counts. The V gene is TRBV12-3 or TRBV12-4, the J gene TRBJ2-5; 12 bases match TRBD2. This CDR3 is built from 16 residues. V lost 1 base and J lost 2; bases outside the gene matches: 2. The DNA for the CDR3 is TGTGCCAGCAGTTTAGGGACTAGCGGGGAACAAGAGACCCAGTACTTC. This codes for CASSLGTSGEQETQYF.

This clonotype occurred once. Possible read error: a much larger clone is one base away. This chain joins TRBV7-6 and TRBJ2-3, with D possibly being TRBD2 (6 bases). V lost 5 bases and J lost 2, with 20 bases in between. The germline V gene has CDR1 SGHVS and CDR2 FNYEAQ. CDR3 size: 17 residues. The CDR3 coding sequence is TGTGCCAGCAGCCCCGGGCCTAGCGATACCCTCACAGATACGCAGTATTTT. This gives the protein CASSPGPSDTLTDTQYF.

This clonotype was picked up many times. The V and J genes are TRBV13 and TRBJ1-2, with 9 bases fitting TRBD1. From germline, CDR1 is PRHDT and CDR2 FYEKMQ (reference sequence). The CDR3 runs to 16 residues. The V and J ends lost 1 base and 3 bases, in that order; junction bases with no gene match: 6. The CDR3 DNA is TGTGCCAGCAGCTTAGCCCTGGACAGGGGCTACTATGGCTACACCTTC. Protein product: CASSLALDRGYYGYTF.

This chain uses TRBV7-2 with TRBJ2-3; D ambiguous. V lost 4 bases and J lost 6, with 11 bases in between. This CDR3 has 13 residues. Germline-derived CDR1 and CDR2 are SGHTA and FQGNSA. The DNA of the CDR3 is TGTGCCAGCAGCTGTGTAGATCGCGATACGCAGTATTTT. This gives the protein CASSCVDRDTQYF.